This T cell receptor (beta chain) emerged from a study of T cell responses to AZD1222 COVID-19 vaccine. Whole-study results and caveats: Nearly half of spike-specific TCRs reportedly target variant regions that are unmutated in the B.1.351 and B.1.1.7 variants. In a largely white British group with more females than males, clonal diversity was possibly underestimated. Repertoire sampling was restricted to post-peak T cell response timepoints. Baseline serology detected seropositivity in only six AZD1222 recipients.

Remarks on this clone: Its specificity is not known.

Data came from immunoSEQ multiplex PCR; TCRdb stores just in-frame clones and leaves some out. Among fewer than 250,000 clones listed, 90% to 95% were seen once. The V gene's germline CDR1 is LGHDT and CDR2 YNNKEL (reference sequence). The germline V and J ends were trimmed by 5 bases and 2 bases, with 17 bases remaining between them. The CDR3 is 16 amino acids. The sequence was collected from an adult in good health. Source: peripheral blood, taken on day 0 of MenACWY control vaccination. This rearrangement joins TRBV3-1 (or the pseudogene TRBV3-2) to TRBJ2-3; possible D gene TRBD2, 6 bases. The CDR3 DNA follows: TGTGCCAGCAGCAGAGATAGCGGCCTACTCACAGATACGCAGTATTTT. This encodes CASSRDSGLLTDTQYF.